This entry lists 31 T cell receptor beta chains sequenced from one sample in a study of cytomegalovirus exposure and HLA in healthy donors. 60 Vbeta and 13 Jbeta primers were used in PCR. The table came from immunoSEQ multiplex PCR; TCRdb's copy has only in-frame clones and leaves some out. Here the sample spans approximately 190,000 clones, 12% being singletons. Input material: PBMCs. The receptors stem from a man in his forties or fifties in good health and CMV-seropositive.

The chain uses TRBV16 and TRBJ1-2, with 7 bases matching TRBD1. After removal of 5 bases from V and 5 bases from J, the junction contained 5 bases not matched to a gene. The CDR3 sequence is 13 residues long. Germline CDR1 reads KGHSY; CDR2 reads FQNENV. The CDR3 coding sequence is TGTGCCAGCAGCTTGGGACAGAATTATGGCTACACCTTC. Amino acid sequence: CASSLGQNYGYTF.

The chain is built from TRBV5-1 and TRBJ1-2; 10 nucleotides line up with TRBD1. Germline V gene lookup returns CDR1 SGHRS and CDR2 YFSETQ. The CDR3 loop spans 14 amino acids. V lost 5 bases, J lost 4 bases, and 5 bases stayed unmatched. This CDR3 is CASSLGDRGYGYTF. CDR3 coding DNA: TGCGCCAGCAGTCTAGGGGACAGGGGCTATGGCTACACCTTC.

The rearrangement uses TRBV30 and TRBJ1-2; D may be TRBD1 (6 bases). The CDR3 length is 14 residues. Germline V CDR1 and CDR2: GTSNPN, SVGIG (reference sequence). V lost 2 bases and J 0 bases, leaving 10 bases between the germline ends. CDR3 sequence reads: CAWSTQGPNYGYTF. The CDR3 DNA sequence: TGTGCCTGGAGTACACAGGGTCCTAACTATGGCTACACCTTC.

The chain carries TRBV6-6 and TRBJ2-7; no definite D call. The CDR3 contains 15 residues. Trimming stripped 5 bases from V and 0 bases from J, with 14 bases between. In germline, CDR1 is MNHNY, CDR2 SVGAGI (reference sequence). This CDR3 is CASSATTLPSYEQYV. The CDR3 nucleotides are TGTGCCAGCAGTGCCACGACTCTCCCCTCCTACGAGCAGTACGTC.

The chain couples TRBV11-3 to TRBJ2-3; 8 nucleotides align to TRBD2. Germline V gives CDR1 SGHNT, CDR2 YENEEA. Trimming took 5 bases from V and 2 from J; bases not matched to a gene: 9. The CDR3 loop spans 16 amino acids. The CDR3 region is CASSPWRGENTDTQYF. The CDR3 DNA reads as TGTGCCAGCAGCCCTTGGCGGGGGGAGAACACAGATACGCAGTATTTT.

This clone was seen a handful of times. The V and J genes are TRBV2 and TRBJ2-5, with 10 positions matching TRBD1. V shed 7 bases, J shed 4 bases, and the junction held 6 bases outside the gene matches. Germline V gene data show CDR1 as SNHLY and CDR2 as FYNNEI. The CDR3 loop spans 14 amino acids. CDR3 sequence (DNA): TGTGCCAGCACTTCGACAGGGGGCGTAGAGACCCAGTACTTC. It translates to CASTSTGGVETQYF. Full variable domain (rest looked up from reference TRBV2 and TRBJ2-5): EPEVTQTPSHQVTQMGQEVILRCVPISNHLYFYWYRQILGQKVEFLVSFYNNEISEKSEIFDDQFSVERPDGSNFTLKIRSTKLEDSAMYFCASTSTGGVETQYFGPGTRLLVL.

This clone was counted between two and nine times. The chain carries TRBV6-6 and TRBJ1-2; 7 positions match TRBD1. The junction had 9 bases not matched to a gene; V was cut back by 2 bases and J by 6 bases. Germline V gene data show CDR1 as MNHNY and CDR2 as SVGAGI (reference sequence). CDR3 length: 15 amino acids. CDR3 coding DNA: TGTGCCAGCAGTTACCCAATGACAGGGCAGAATGGCTACACCTTC. As protein: CASSYPMTGQNGYTF.

This chain uses TRBV7-9 with TRBJ1-6; perhaps TRBD1 as D (6 bases). V was trimmed by 3 bases and J by 5 bases, leaving 8 bases between them. Germline V CDR1 and CDR2: SEHNR, FQNEAQ (reference sequence). This CDR3 has 14 amino acids. The DNA of the CDR3 is TGTGCCAGCAGCTTCTGGACAGATAATTCACCCCTCCACTTT. Amino acid sequence: CASSFWTDNSPLHF.

This clone was seen more than once but under ten times. The chain is built from TRBV18 and TRBJ1-1, with a possible D match to TRBD1 (5 bases). Germline CDR1 and CDR2: KGHSH and LQKENI. Trimming removed 4 bases at V and 0 bases at J, with 18 bases between. The CDR3 is made up of 17 amino acids. Written as DNA, the CDR3 is TGTGCCAGCTCACTCAAGACTCAGACAGCCATGAACACTGAAGCTTTCTTT. Translating gives CASSLKTQTAMNTEAFF.

The V and J genes are TRBV4-3 and TRBJ1-3; the match to TRBD1 covers 7 bases. The germline gives CDR1 LGHNA, CDR2 YSLEER. The trim removed 2 bases at V and 10 bases at J, leaving 11 bases unmatched. The CDR3 consists of 15 residues. The CDR3 sequence is CASSQLGTAAGTIYF. In nucleotides, the CDR3 is TGCGCCAGCAGCCAACTTGGGACAGCTGCCGGGACCATATATTTT.

The V gene is TRBV5-6, the J gene TRBJ2-7, with TRBD1 as a possible D gene (6 bases). CDR1 and CDR2 (germline): SGHDT, YYEEEE. The CDR3 sequence is 14 residues long. The germline V and J ends were trimmed by 4 bases and 6 bases, with 17 bases remaining between them. CDR3 nucleotides: TGTGCCAGCAGCAAGTTGACAGGATGGTCCGAGCAGTACGTC. Protein product: CASSKLTGWSEQYV.

V is TRBV30 and J is TRBJ2-7, with 8 bases matching TRBD2. CDR3 length equals 12 residues. The trim removed 2 bases at V and 6 bases at J, leaving 3 bases unmatched. CDR1 is GTSNPN and CDR2 is SVGIG in the germline V gene (reference sequence). Here the CDR3 DNA reads TGTGCCTGGAGTCCTAGCGGGCGCGAGCAGTACTTC. Protein: CAWSPSGREQYF. Supplemented by reference TRBV30 and TRBJ2-7, the full variable domain reads SQTIHQWPATLVQPVGSPLSLECTVEGTSNPNLYWYRQAAGRGLQLLFYSVGIGQISSEVPQNLSASRPQDRQFILSSKKLLLSDSGFYLCAWSPSGREQYFGPGTRLTVT.

The CDR3 here is CASSIAGQPQHF. CDR3 bases: TGTGCCAGTAGTATTGCCGGGCAGCCCCAGCATTTT. The chain uses TRBV19 and TRBJ1-5, with unresolved D. The CDR3 contains 12 residues. V lost 3 bases and J lost 7, with 7 bases in between. The germline V gene encodes CDR1 LNHDA and CDR2 SQIVND (reference sequence). Using reference TRBV19 and TRBJ1-5 for the parts outside the CDR3, the full variable domain is DGGITQSPKYLFRKEGQNVTLSCEQNLNHDAMYWYRQDPGQGLRLIYYSQIVNDFQKGDIAEGYSVSREKKESFPLTVTSAQKNPTAFYLCASSIAGQPQHFGDGTRLSIL.

This clone was seen only a few times. The genes are TRBV28 and TRBJ1-1; 7 bases are shared with TRBD1. The V segment lost 3 bases and the J segment 5 bases; nucleotides outside the gene matches: 9. Germline loops: CDR1 MDHEN, CDR2 SYDVKM. This CDR3 contains 15 residues. The CDR3 spells CASSFPGAGGTEAFF. CDR3 nucleotide sequence: TGTGCCAGCAGTTTCCCTGGGGCAGGGGGGACTGAAGCTTTCTTT. Variable domain in full (rest from reference TRBV28 and TRBJ1-1): DVKVTQSSRYLVKRTGEKVFLECVQDMDHENMFWYRQDPGLGLRLIYFSYDVKMKEKGDIPEGYSVSREKKERFSLILESASTNQTSMYLCASSFPGAGGTEAFFGQGTRLTVV.

This chain uses TRBV9 with TRBJ1-1, with a possible D match to TRBD1 (5 bases). The length of the CDR3 is 13 residues. The V and J ends lost 4 bases and 8 bases respectively, with 15 bases between them. Germline V gives CDR1 SGDLS, CDR2 YYNGEE. DNA of the CDR3: TGTGCCAGCAGCCTCACGGGAGGGGTGGAAGCTTTCTTT. This codes for CASSLTGGVEAFF.

A few counts support this clone. V usage is TRBV4-3 and J usage is TRBJ1-2, with 11 bases fitting TRBD1. Germline V gene sequence: CDR1 LGHNA, CDR2 YSLEER. The J segment lost 3 bases and the V segment lost 4 bases, leaving 4 bases of the junction unmatched. CDR3 length equals 15 residues. The CDR3 nucleotides read TGCGCCAGCAGCCCCGGACAGGGGGCATACTATGGCTACACCTTC. Encoded protein: CASSPGQGAYYGYTF.

The gene calls are TRBV13 and TRBJ2-2; D may be TRBD1 (5 bases). The V and J ends lost 3 bases and 5 bases respectively, with 10 bases between them. The CDR3 consists of 14 residues. Germline V lookup: CDR1 PRHDT, CDR2 FYEKMQ (reference sequence). This CDR3 is CASSLATGTGELFF. For the CDR3, the DNA is TGTGCCAGCAGCTTGGCCACAGGAACCGGGGAGCTGTTTTTT.

The V gene is TRBV7-8, the J gene TRBJ2-5; possibly TRBD1 for D (6 bases). The CDR3 sequence is 15 residues long. V was shortened by 5 bases and J by 4 bases, with 17 bases between the two germline ends. Germline values: CDR1 SGHVS, CDR2 FQNEAQ. In DNA form, the CDR3 reads TGTGCCAGCAGCGAGCAACAGGGACGATCAGAGACCCAGTACTTC. Translating gives CASSEQQGRSETQYF. Supplemented by reference TRBV7-8 and TRBJ2-5, the full variable domain reads GAGVSQSPRYKVAKRGQDVALRCDPISGHVSLFWYQQALGQGPEFLTYFQNEAQLDKSGLPSDRFFAERPEGSVSTLKIQRTQQEDSAVYLCASSEQQGRSETQYFGPGTRLLVL.

The rearrangement links TRBV27 to TRBJ1-1; possible D gene TRBD1, 6 bases. This CDR3 has 15 amino acids. Germline assignment: CDR1 MNHEY and CDR2 SMNVEV (reference sequence). The V end lost 3 bases, the J end lost 1 base, and 12 bases lay between the germline ends. The CDR3 nucleotides read TGTGCCAGCAGTTTGGGGGGGGCTAAGAACACTGAAGCTTTCTTT. Translation gives CASSLGGAKNTEAFF.

This rearrangement joins TRBV7-9 to TRBJ2-5; 7 bases line up with TRBD1. The J segment lost 2 bases and the V segment lost 5 bases, leaving 5 bases of the junction unmatched. The CDR3 runs 14 residues. Germline-derived CDR1 and CDR2 are SEHNR and FQNEAQ (reference sequence). Here the CDR3 reads CASSTGQTQETQYF. The DNA for the CDR3 is TGTGCCAGCAGCACGGGACAGACACAAGAGACCCAGTACTTC.

This clone was counted a few times. V is TRBV7-2 and J is TRBJ1-2; no firm D call. Trimming took off 5 bases at V and 3 bases at J, with 13 bases between the two ends. CDR3 length: 14 amino acids. Germline-derived CDR1 and CDR2 are SGHTA and FQGNSA. This chain's CDR3 is CASSHDGRDYGYTF. The CDR3 nucleotides are TGTGCCAGCAGCCACGATGGGCGAGACTATGGCTACACCTTC.

This clone was recorded a few times. The chain has TRBV5-1 and TRBJ2-3, with 16 positions matching TRBD2. The CDR3 loop spans 17 amino acids. The ends lost 5 bases at V and 5 bases at J; junction bases unmatched: 8. CDR1 SGHRS and CDR2 YFSETQ come from the germline V gene. CDR3 bases: TGCGCCAGCAGTCCCGGGACTAGCGGGGGGGGACTAGATACGCAGTATTTT. Amino acids: CASSPGTSGGGLDTQYF.

The chain carries TRBV4-2 and TRBJ1-1; possibly TRBD1 for D (6 bases). Trimming shortened V by 4 bases and J by 3 bases, and 12 bases separated the two germline ends. Germline values: CDR1 LGHNA, CDR2 YNFKEQ. The CDR3 is made up of 14 amino acids. The CDR3 coding sequence is TGTGCCAGCAGCCCTACAGGGCCGGACACTGAAGCTTTCTTT. Its protein is CASSPTGPDTEAFF.

In its sample, this clone was seen a few times. V is TRBV20-1 and J is TRBJ2-7, with D uncertain. Between the trimmed V and J ends, which lost 5 bases and 3 bases, there was a span of 8 bases. The CDR3 extends over 11 amino acids. Germline CDR1 DFQATT, CDR2 SNEGSKA (reference sequence). The CDR3 nucleotides are TGCAGTGCTGGTGGGCTCTACGAGCAGTACTTC. It yields the protein CSAGGLYEQYF.

The chain couples TRBV18 to TRBJ2-7; 10 bases align to TRBD1. CDR1 is KGHSH and CDR2 is LQKENI in the germline V gene. After removal of 4 bases from V and 1 base from J, the junction contained 4 bases not matched to a gene. This CDR3 region has 15 residues. CDR3: CASSRGQGTSYEQYV. In DNA form, the CDR3 reads TGTGCCAGCTCACGGGGACAGGGGACTTCCTACGAGCAGTACGTC.

This rearrangement joins TRBV19 to TRBJ1-6; D might be TRBD1 (5 bases). Germline V CDR1 and CDR2: LNHDA, SQIVND (reference sequence). There are 17 residues in the CDR3. The ends were cut back, 7 bases at V and 0 bases at J, with 16 bases in the middle. Written as DNA, the CDR3 is TGTGCCAGTACCTGGGGGGAAAGGAGCTCCTATAATTCACCCCTCCACTTT. Its protein is CASTWGERSSYNSPLHF.

This clone occurred a few times. This chain links TRBV28 with TRBJ2-5; D might be TRBD2 (5 bases). V shed 7 bases and J shed 1 base, with 16 bases lying between them. Germline-derived CDR1 and CDR2 are MDHEN and SYDVKM. The CDR3 is 15 residues long. The CDR3 nucleotides are TGTGCCAGCAAGCCCCTGAGGGTCGGCCAAGAGACCCAGTACTTC. Translation gives CASKPLRVGQETQYF. Variable domain in full (rest from reference TRBV28 and TRBJ2-5): DVKVTQSSRYLVKRTGEKVFLECVQDMDHENMFWYRQDPGLGLRLIYFSYDVKMKEKGDIPEGYSVSREKKERFSLILESASTNQTSMYLCASKPLRVGQETQYFGPGTRLLVL.

The V call is TRBV6-1, the J call TRBJ1-5; a weak D match, TRBD1 (5 bases). The CDR3 extends over 13 amino acids. Germline V gene sequence: CDR1 MNHNS, CDR2 SASEGT. The ends were cut back, 5 bases at V and 6 bases at J, with 11 bases in the middle. CDR3 loop: CASSIYRSQPQHF. The CDR3 coding sequence is TGTGCCAGCAGTATCTACAGGAGTCAGCCCCAGCATTTT.

This clone was picked up a small number of times. The J gene is TRBJ2-2, the V gene TRBV19, with no clear D. Looked up from germline, CDR1 is LNHDA and CDR2 is SQIVND (reference sequence). V was cut by 0 bases and J by 1 base, with 3 bases left in between. There are 14 residues in the CDR3. CDR3 nucleotide sequence: TGTGCCAGTAGTATAGACCTGAACACCGGGGAGCTGTTTTTT. It codes for CASSIDLNTGELFF. The full variable domain, completed using reference TRBV19 and TRBJ2-2, is DGGITQSPKYLFRKEGQNVTLSCEQNLNHDAMYWYRQDPGQGLRLIYYSQIVNDFQKGDIAEGYSVSREKKESFPLTVTSAQKNPTAFYLCASSIDLNTGELFFGEGSRLTVL.

This chain uses TRBV19 with TRBJ2-3; TRBD2 aligns across 12 bases. CDR1 is LNHDA and CDR2 is SQIVND in the germline V gene (reference sequence). The V and J ends lost 3 bases and 5 bases, in that order; junction bases with no gene match: 3. The CDR3 is 15 residues long. This chain's CDR3 is CASSIGGLAGDTQYF. The DNA of the CDR3 is TGTGCCAGTAGTATTGGGGGACTAGCGGGAGATACGCAGTATTTT.

This clone was found many times. The chain carries TRBV5-6 and TRBJ2-4, with 7 positions matching TRBD1. The V gene end was trimmed by 0 bases and the J gene end by 5 bases; junction bases not matched to a gene: 2. The CDR3 consists of 14 residues. CDR1 is SGHDT, CDR2 YYEEEE, per germline. The CDR3 nucleotides are TGTGCCAGCAGCTTGGACAGGGGACAAAACATTCAGTACTTC. Amino acid sequence: CASSLDRGQNIQYF.